This TCR beta chain was recovered during a study of blood T cells in healthy people across ages. CDR3 size: 14 residues. Germline V lookup: CDR1 SGHDT, CDR2 YYEEEE. The V gene lost 7 bases and the J gene lost 3 bases, with 13 bases spanning the gap. Primed by a sample-barcoded 5' primer and a J-beta primer mix, a second PCR proceeded for about 6 to 12 cycles. TCRdb called the 5' RACE reads again in MiXCR, with one record for every CDR3 protein. There are 1,300,000 or so distinct CDR3 sequences in the sample; approximately 60% occur only once, and 5% to 7% lies in the top ten. The sequencing input was blood. The origin of this receptor is a man younger than 35 in good health. The chain combines TRBV5-6 with TRBJ1-4; D is uncertain. The DNA for the CDR3 is TGTGCCAGCTCCCGGAGTGGATCTAATGAAAAACTGTTTTTT. Its protein product is CASSRSGSNEKLFF.